Below, 9 T cell receptor beta chains from the same sample are listed, as sequenced in a study of blood T cell repertoires in COVID-19. Assay: immunoSEQ multiplex PCR; the TCRdb copy retains only in-frame clones and omits some. The sample carries some 300,000 clones, around 90% recorded once. The specimen sequenced was PBMCs or T cells enriched from blood (not recorded which). Receptors were obtained from a woman in her twenties or thirties who had recovered from COVID-19.

The genes are TRBV27 and TRBJ2-7, with D possibly TRBD2 on 6 matching bases. Germline CDR1 and CDR2: MNHEY and SMNVEV (reference sequence). The CDR3 is made up of 14 amino acids. The ends were cut back, 3 bases at V and 6 bases at J, with 15 bases in the middle. CDR3: CASSFVPGVSEQYF. CDR3 DNA sequence: TGTGCCAGCAGTTTTGTACCGGGAGTAAGCGAGCAGTACTTC.

This chain joins TRBV3-1 (or the pseudogene TRBV3-2) and TRBJ2-1; 7 nucleotides match TRBD2. J was trimmed by 3 bases and V by 6 bases; bases with no gene match: 11. Germline V gene lookup returns CDR1 LGHDT and CDR2 YNNKEL (reference sequence). The CDR3 length is 16 residues. In nucleotides, the CDR3 is TGTGCCAGCAGTCGGAGTGTCCAGCGGGGCTACAATGAGCAGTTCTTC. Amino acids: CASSRSVQRGYNEQFF.

This clone showed up just a few times. This chain uses TRBV19 with TRBJ1-4; D unclear. The length of the CDR3 is 11 residues. Deletions cut 5 bases from V and 7 bases from J, with 5 bases between. Germline V gene lookup returns CDR1 LNHDA and CDR2 SQIVND (reference sequence). CDR3 in DNA: TGTGCCAGTAGTTGGAGTGAAAAACTGTTTTTT. Encoded protein: CASSWSEKLFF. Full variable domain (outside the CDR3, taken from reference TRBV19 and TRBJ1-4): DGGITQSPKYLFRKEGQNVTLSCEQNLNHDAMYWYRQDPGQGLRLIYYSQIVNDFQKGDIAEGYSVSREKKESFPLTVTSAQKNPTAFYLCASSWSEKLFFGSGTQLSVL.

V usage is TRBV3-1 (or the pseudogene TRBV3-2) and J usage is TRBJ2-5; the match to TRBD2 covers 13 bases. From germline, CDR1 is LGHDT and CDR2 YNNKEL (reference sequence). J gave up 2 bases and V 4 bases, and 4 bases lay outside the gene matches. This CDR3 spans 16 amino acids. This chain's CDR3 is CASSPPGLAGQETQYF. CDR3 DNA sequence: TGTGCCAGCAGCCCCCCGGGACTAGCGGGGCAAGAGACCCAGTACTTC.

In its sample, this clone was seen a few times. For the CDR3, the DNA is TGTGCCAGCAGCTTAGATTCGAGGAGCGGGAGAATGGCGTACTTC. Translation gives CASSLDSRSGRMAYF. The gene calls are TRBV7-6 and TRBJ2-7; TRBD2 aligns across 8 bases. Germline V gene lookup returns CDR1 SGHVS and CDR2 FNYEAQ. This CDR3 comprises 15 residues. Losses at the gene ends were 1 base for V and 12 bases for J; bases not matched to a gene: 14.

The CDR3 coding sequence is TGTGCCAGTCGGTACTCTGGAAACACCATATATTTT. Its protein product is CASRYSGNTIYF. The chain links TRBV19 to TRBJ1-3; D unclear. The CDR3 is 12 amino acids. The germline CDR1 and CDR2 sequences are LNHDA and SQIVND (reference sequence). The germline V and J ends were trimmed by 8 bases and 0 bases, with 5 bases remaining between them.

The genes are TRBV2 and TRBJ2-7; no reliable D call. The length of the CDR3 is 14 residues. The V and J ends lost 3 bases and 11 bases respectively, with 20 bases between them. Per germline, CDR1 SNHLY and CDR2 FYNNEI. The DNA of the CDR3 is TGTGCCAGCAGTGAGGTCGCTTACAGCCCCTATGAGTACTTC. Translation: CASSEVAYSPYEYF.

CDR3 loop: CASSLALGLRETQYF. The CDR3, as DNA: TGTGCCAGCAGCTTAGCACTAGGCCTCAGGGAGACCCAGTACTTC. The chain has TRBV7-9 and TRBJ2-5; D is possibly TRBD2 (5 bases). V lost 0 bases, J lost 5 bases, and 13 bases lay in between. Germline-derived CDR1 and CDR2 are SEHNR and FQNEAQ (reference sequence). The CDR3 is made up of 15 amino acids. The full variable domain, with the rest looked up from reference TRBV7-9 and TRBJ2-5, is DTGVSQNPRHKITKRGQNVTFRCDPISEHNRLYWYRQTLGQGPEFLTYFQNEAQLEKSRLLSDRFSAERPKGSFSTLEIQRTEQGDSAMYLCASSLALGLRETQYFGPGTRLLVL.

The chain links TRBV28 to TRBJ1-1; possibly TRBD1 for D (5 bases). CDR3 length: 15 amino acids. V was clipped by 3 bases and J by 9 bases, with 20 bases between them. CDR1 and CDR2 (germline): MDHEN, SYDVKM. The CDR3 bases are TGTGCCAGCAGTTTCTACAGGCGTGGGCGACCCAAAGCTTTCTTT. It codes for CASSFYRRGRPKAFF.